This TCR beta chain was sequenced in a study of shared clonotypes between healthy human individuals (TCRdb year 2020). General notes on the study: The cohort included a few men and a couple of women between 18 and 49 years of age. Blood TCR repertoires of several healthy adults were deeply sequenced to estimate repertoire size and the extent of clonotype sharing between individuals. Per donor, leukapheresis produced somewhere between about 0.9 and 10 billion PBMCs. To increase sequencing depth and limit assay-specific biases, different laboratories used diverse techniques to prepare libraries and sequence TCR repertoires. For each donor, CD4 naive and CD4 memory were each run on three plates, CD8 naive on two plates, and CD8 memory on one plate.

Of note for this clone: It has no known antigen specificity. No base quality values were provided; no much bigger clone lies one nucleotide off.

TCR CDR3 regions were amplified from genomic DNA by multiplex PCR using the deep immunoSEQ assay. Extracted genomic DNA from each cell subset was spread evenly across all wells of several immunoSEQ 96-well plates, with each plate serving as a replicate. For sorted subsets, each replicate PCR was loaded with 200 ng genomic DNA, equivalent to 30,000 or so T cell genomes. The purified libraries were quantified using a Qubit 3.0 fluorometer, sized with a Bioanalyzer 2100, and then quantified again using the KAPA Library Quantification kit. Every immunoSEQ 96-well plate was sequenced on a separate single-read 150-cycle Illumina NextSeq 550 flow cell. In the paper's pipeline: Because the immunoSEQ output included only junctional sequences and no quality scores, the filtering could not be the same as the filtering used for full-length reads. To assign V/J genes and CDR3, sequences were annotated against IMGT germline references using PyIR, a Python wrapper for IgBLAST v1.9. Reads with weak V/J assignments (E-value above 1e-6), missing CDR3, stop codons, out-of-frame junctions, or ambiguous translated residues were removed. A V3J clonotype was defined by an identical inferred V gene, J gene, and CDR3 amino acid sequence. To compute the percentage overlap between repertoires, the number of shared unique clonotypes was divided by the size of the smaller repertoire. RTK rarefaction, the Chao1 estimator, and Recon v2.1 estimates of unobserved clonotypes were used to assess repertoire richness. Generation probabilities were computed with OLGA for all TCRbeta clonotypes obtained by the gDNA method from a few donors. TCRdb re-hosts the immuneACCESS table, in-frame sequences only. Its copies lack some clones; in the studies checked, an unresolved V gene accounts for under half of them, and the cause for the rest is not known. The V and J calls and the clone size are those of that table, but D and trimming were determined from the DNA. For this sample there are about 1 million clones; around 75% appear just once. The ten largest make up approximately 1.5% of the sample.

Healthy HIV-negative adults with no recently reported acute infections or vaccinations were included as donors. Every donor was a Caucasian adult living in Nashville, Tennessee, USA. Magnetic negative selection was used to enrich CD4+ T cells, after which naive cells were positively selected on CD45RA and the negative fraction became the memory subset. Blood was collected by leukapheresis, and PBMCs were isolated by Ficoll-Histopaque density gradient centrifugation and then cryopreserved in liquid nitrogen vapor phase. Analytical flow cytometry was used to check the purity and quantity of every magnetically sorted T cell population. Genomic DNA was isolated from every sorted fraction and measured by UV absorbance on a Nanodrop 2000c. Sequences SGHRS (CDR1) and YFSETQ (CDR2) are obtained from the germline V gene. The CDR3 has 14 amino acids, counting the end cysteine and phenylalanine. Only the CDR3 region is kept as DNA, spanning 42 bases read in frame from base 1. Trimming at the junction amounts to 0 bases on V and 2 bases on J, and the germline ends lie 8 bases apart.

The study at large found these results: The small number of donors limited the genetic and exposure-history diversity represented. Based on pairwise subsampling, the degree of clonotype sharing among donors was expected to be affected by sequencing depth. When several donors were compared, the shared fraction of clonotypes was approximately 5% for naive CD4, about 4% for naive CD8, more than 2% for memory CD4, and roughly 0.4% for memory CD8. Sampling was restricted to blood, and TCR repertoires in tissue are likely to differ from TCR repertoires in blood. Naive subsets generally had larger estimated clonotype richness than memory subsets did. Compared with non-shared clonotypes, the clonotypes found in all four sorted-subset donors had higher generation probabilities. Rarefaction of sorted-subset datasets indicated incomplete sequencing despite the large sequencing depth.

Recombination joined TRBV5-1 with TRBJ1-2; the D gene remains uncertain. This receptor was obtained from a man aged 18 to 29 in good health. Sample: memory CD4+ T cells sorted from blood. This specimen's cell subset or site label, per the study, means: CD45RA-negative fraction. The DNA sequence is TGCGCCAGCAGCTTGGATGACAAGAACTATGGCTACACCTTC. Translation gives CASSLDDKNYGYTF.